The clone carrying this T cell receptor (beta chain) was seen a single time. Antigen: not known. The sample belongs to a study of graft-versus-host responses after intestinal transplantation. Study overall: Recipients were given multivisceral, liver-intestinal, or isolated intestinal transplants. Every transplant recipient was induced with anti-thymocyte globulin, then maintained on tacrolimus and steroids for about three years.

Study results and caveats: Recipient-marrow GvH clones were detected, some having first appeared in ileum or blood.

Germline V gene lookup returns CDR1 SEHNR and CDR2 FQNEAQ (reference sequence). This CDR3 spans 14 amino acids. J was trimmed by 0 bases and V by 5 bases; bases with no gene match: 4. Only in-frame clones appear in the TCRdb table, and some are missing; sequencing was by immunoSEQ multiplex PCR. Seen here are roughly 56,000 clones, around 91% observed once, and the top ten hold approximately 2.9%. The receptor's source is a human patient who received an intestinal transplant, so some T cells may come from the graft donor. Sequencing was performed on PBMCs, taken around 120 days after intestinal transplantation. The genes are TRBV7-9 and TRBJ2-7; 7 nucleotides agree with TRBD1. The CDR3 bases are TGTGCCAGCAGCCGTGGACAGGCCTCCTACGAGCAGTACTTC. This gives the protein CASSRGQASYEQYF.